Here is one T cell receptor beta chain with its context. Its matching antigen is unknown. This sample was taken from a study of CD4+ T cells in melanoma. Study outcomes and limitations: Diverse differentiation states were reported for melanoma neoantigen-specific CD4+ T cells. CD8+ T cell, macrophage and B cell function reportedly correlated with neoantigen-specific CD4+ T cells.

Assay: immunoSEQ multiplex PCR; the TCRdb copy retains only in-frame clones and omits some. The sample comprises more than 9,500 clones, around 70% of which are singletons, and about a quarter rests with the top ten. Germline V gene sequence: CDR1 KGHSH, CDR2 LQKENI. The CDR3 extends over 12 amino acids. Trimming took 3 bases from V and 7 from J, leaving 6 bases between them. The specimen sequenced was tumor tissue. This clonotype was sampled from a human donor with melanoma. The chain uses TRBV18 and TRBJ1-4, with no clear D. The CDR3 DNA reads TGTGCCAGCTCACCGTCGAGTGAAAAACTGTTTTTT. Amino acid sequence: CASSPSSEKLFF.